One and the same sample provided the 19 T cell receptor beta chains below, sequenced in a study of blood T cells in healthy people across ages (dated by TCRdb to the mid-2010s). The library came from 5' RACE. The sequencer listed for this sample is Illumina HiSeq 2500. A second roughly 6 to 11 cycle PCR used a sample-barcoded 5' primer and a J-beta primer mix. In-frame beta chains were kept once TCRdb had trimmed the public reads at Q25 with fastp and called clones with MiXCR. When rows share a CDR3 protein, they turn into one entry using the most common DNA and genes. The sample includes fewer than 2,000,000 distinct CDR3 sequences, with about 31% observed a single time. Around 11% of the sample is held by the ten biggest clonotypes. The sequencing sample was made of blood. The receptors come from a woman younger than 45 in good health.

The chain joins TRBV6-5 to TRBJ2-2; 8 bases align to TRBD2. Germline lookup yields CDR1 MNHEY and CDR2 SVGAGI. Unmatched junction bases numbered 5, after V lost 0 bases and J lost 2 bases. The CDR3 runs 17 residues. The CDR3 DNA reads as TGTGCCAGCAGTTACTCAGCGGGAGTTTCCAACACCGGGGAGCTGTTTTTT. Encoded protein: CASSYSAGVSNTGELFF.

The chain employs TRBV29-1 and TRBJ2-5; D is unresolved. The V and J ends lost 4 bases and 2 bases respectively, with 8 bases between them. The CDR3 has 12 amino acids. Germline assignment: CDR1 SQVTM and CDR2 ANQGSEA. CDR3 in DNA: TGCAGCGTTGTCCCTGAGCAAGAGACCCAGTACTTC. Protein: CSVVPEQETQYF.

This clonotype was recorded once. The chain uses TRBV6-6 and TRBJ2-1; D is ambiguous. In germline, CDR1 is MNHNY, CDR2 SVGAGI (reference sequence). Trimming took off 0 bases at V and 2 bases at J, with 8 bases between the two ends. The CDR3 has 15 residues. CDR3 nucleotide sequence: TGTGCCAGCAGTTACTCCGACACTACCTACAATGAGCAGTTCTTC. This gives the protein CASSYSDTTYNEQFF.

J is TRBJ1-5 and V is TRBV7-9; TRBD1 matches at 7 bases. The CDR3 extends over 14 amino acids. V lost 4 bases and J lost 5; bases outside the gene matches: 5. Looked up from germline, CDR1 is SEHNR and CDR2 is FQNEAQ (reference sequence). In DNA form, the CDR3 reads TGTGCCAGCAGCTCGGACAGGACATATCAGCCCCAGCATTTT. This encodes CASSSDRTYQPQHF.

V and J are TRBV28 and TRBJ1-4; possibly TRBD1 for D (5 bases). Germline V lookup: CDR1 MDHEN, CDR2 SYDVKM. This CDR3 spans 15 amino acids. The ends were cut back, 6 bases at V and 4 bases at J, with 15 bases in the middle. This chain's CDR3 is CASRPGGAGNEKLFF. DNA for the CDR3: TGTGCCAGCAGACCCGGGGGAGCTGGTAATGAAAAACTGTTTTTT.

Details on this clonotype: A much bigger clone sits one base away, suggesting this may be a read error. The chain recombines TRBV20-1 with TRBJ2-3; no definite D call. The CDR3 totals 14 residues. CDR1 is DFQATT and CDR2 is SNEGSKA in the germline V gene (reference sequence). Trimming left V 2 bases short and J 2 bases short, with 11 bases between. The CDR3 coding sequence is TGCAGTGCTAGATGCGGCACCTTCACAGATACGCAGTATTTT. It specifies CSARCGTFTDTQYF.

The rearrangement uses TRBV10-3 and TRBJ1-1; D remains unclear. This CDR3 comprises 13 residues. V was shortened by 7 bases and J by 2 bases, with 11 bases between the two germline ends. Germline V gene data show CDR1 as ENHRY and CDR2 as SYGVKD. The CDR3 loop reads CAITRTLNTEAFF. The CDR3 DNA sequence: TGTGCCATCACCCGGACCCTAAACACTGAAGCTTTCTTT.

This clonotype was found a few times. The CDR3 here is CASSLELGANPYEQYF. The CDR3 nucleotides read TGCGCCAGCAGCTTGGAACTGGGCGCTAATCCCTACGAGCAGTACTTC. The rearrangement uses TRBV5-1 and TRBJ2-7, with no clear D. CDR3 size: 16 residues. Germline V gene data show CDR1 as SGHRS and CDR2 as YFSETQ. V shed 0 bases and J shed 2 bases, with 15 bases lying between them.

In its sample, this clonotype was seen many times. The J gene is TRBJ2-7, the V gene TRBV5-1; tentatively, D is TRBD1 (6 bases). Germline V gene data show CDR1 as SGHRS and CDR2 as YFSETQ. CDR3 length: 15 residues. V lost 1 base, J lost 1 base, and 12 bases lay in between. The CDR3 here is CASSLQGRGSYEQYF. The DNA for the CDR3 is TGCGCCAGCAGCTTGCAGGGCAGGGGATCCTACGAGCAGTACTTC.

This clonotype came up a few times. This chain links TRBV20-1 with TRBJ2-5; D not resolved. The CDR3 is 13 residues long. Trimming took 3 bases from V and 5 from J, leaving 13 bases between them. CDR1 and CDR2 from the germline V gene are DFQATT and SNEGSKA (reference sequence). This CDR3 reads CSASLGRAETQYF. The CDR3, as DNA: TGCAGTGCTAGTTTGGGCAGAGCGGAGACCCAGTACTTC.

The chain is built from TRBV29-1 and TRBJ2-5, with D tentatively TRBD1 or TRBD2 (6 bases each). Trimming cost V 7 bases and J 4 bases, with 10 bases left between them. Germline values: CDR1 SQVTM, CDR2 ANQGSEA. The CDR3 has 11 residues. CDR3 amino acids: CSGGAGETQYF. CDR3 DNA: TGCAGCGGGGGGGCGGGAGAGACCCAGTACTTC.

Points on this clonotype: An end of the junction does not agree with germline; a read error may underlie this. This chain uses TRBV3-1 with TRBJ2-3; D unresolved. The CDR3 loop spans 12 amino acids. CDR1 LGHDT and CDR2 YNNKEL come from the germline V gene (reference sequence). In DNA, the CDR3 is TGTACCAGCAGCTCACCCCGATATACGCAGTATTTT. Translation: CTSSSPRYTQYF.

This clonotype came up a few times. The DNA of the CDR3 is TGTGCCAGCAGACGGACTAGCGGGAGTTCCGAGCAGTACTTC. Its translation is CASRRTSGSSEQYF. V usage is TRBV2 and J usage is TRBJ2-7, with TRBD2 matching over 13 bases. Germline values: CDR1 SNHLY, CDR2 FYNNEI. The CDR3 is made up of 14 amino acids. The V segment lost 6 bases and the J segment 6 bases; nucleotides outside the gene matches: 5.

The chain uses TRBV4-2 and TRBJ2-7; 9 bases fit TRBD1. V shed 4 bases and J 7 bases; nucleotides not matched to a gene: 11. Germline CDR1 and CDR2: LGHNA and YNFKEQ. The CDR3 is 15 residues long. As DNA, the CDR3 is TGTGCCAGCAGCCCCCATGGTGGGACAGGGAATGAGCAGTACTTC. Encoded protein: CASSPHGGTGNEQYF.

This chain joins TRBV7-2 and TRBJ2-3; D remains ambiguous. Germline values: CDR1 SGHTA, CDR2 FQGNSA. The CDR3 sequence is 14 residues long. Between the trimmed V and J ends, which lost 5 bases and 2 bases, there was a span of 11 bases. CDR3 sequence: CASSQMLPTDTQYF. As DNA, the CDR3 is TGTGCCAGCAGCCAGATGCTGCCCACAGATACGCAGTATTTT.

This clonotype was counted between two and nine times. A read error may produce the germline difference seen at one junction end. The chain combines TRBV6-6 with TRBJ2-1; 10 bases line up with TRBD2. This CDR3 has 17 residues. Germline-derived CDR1 and CDR2 are MNHNY and SVGAGI (reference sequence). The CDR3 DNA reads as TGTGCCAGCGGTTACTCGATTGAACTAGCGGGACACAATGAGCAGTTCTTC. This codes for CASGYSIELAGHNEQFF.

The rearrangement links TRBV5-1 to TRBJ2-3, with D hard to call. Trimming took 0 bases from V and 8 from J, leaving 13 bases between them. This CDR3 is built from 14 residues. The germline gives CDR1 SGHRS, CDR2 YFSETQ. The CDR3 protein is CASSLGADPPTQYF. The CDR3, as DNA: TGCGCCAGCAGCTTGGGGGCGGACCCCCCTACGCAGTATTTT.

This clonotype was counted a few times. This chain uses TRBV5-1 with TRBJ2-7; tentative D call: TRBD2 (6 bases). CDR1 is SGHRS and CDR2 is YFSETQ in the germline V gene. This CDR3 spans 14 amino acids. Trimming removed 5 bases at V and 4 bases at J, with 16 bases between. CDR3 DNA: TGCGCCAGCAGGGGACTTCCGGGGCTTTACGAGCAGTACTTC. This codes for CASRGLPGLYEQYF.

A remark on this clonotype: The junction and the germline gene differ at one end; a read error may be behind it. CDR3 sequence (DNA): TGTGCCGGCAGCTTAGTGTCCGGACCTTATGGCTACACCTTC. As protein: CAGSLVSGPYGYTF. The chain combines TRBV7-9 with TRBJ1-2; D is unresolved. Looked up from germline, CDR1 is SEHNR and CDR2 is FQNEAQ (reference sequence). The CDR3 loop spans 14 amino acids.